This is a list of T cell receptor beta chains from one sample in a study of T cells after yellow fever vaccination. One entry per CDR3 protein, called by TCRdb with MiXCR from the 5' RACE reads. The data show 500,000 to 650,000 distinct CDR3 sequences, less than 20% seen once. The source was PBMCs, collected less than 6 days after the first yellow fever vaccination. The receptors originated from a man aged 18 to 30 who received the YFV17D yellow fever vaccine. The conserved cysteine and the conserved F or W are not part of the CDR3 here. Size is stated for part of the rows, as once, few or many counts, or as a class when the clone is expanded.

clone_size: few; v_call: TRBV6-1; cdr3_aa: ASRRRQGNQPQH
clone_size: few; v_call: TRBV5-1; cdr3_aa: ASSPKRASTEAF
clone_size: -; v_call: TRBV7-2; cdr3_aa: ASSLAPGSMNEQY
clone_size: few; v_call: TRBV3-1; cdr3_aa: ASSQVEGAVTYNEQF
clone_size: -; v_call: TRBV12-3/TRBV12-4; cdr3_aa: ASSSSRDNHEKLF
clone_size: -; v_call: TRBV2; cdr3_aa: ASSGQGASLETQY
clone_size: few; v_call: TRBV5-1; cdr3_aa: ASSLGRILGYSPLH
clone_size: few; v_call: TRBV9; cdr3_aa: ASSVAPLPRDAGVANTEAF
clone_size: many; v_call: TRBV5-1; cdr3_aa: ASSLGTGGNNEQF
clone_size: -; v_call: TRBV20-1; cdr3_aa: RGPRGYT
clone_size: few; v_call: TRBV4-3; cdr3_aa: AGRSETQY
clone_size: few; v_call: TRBV4-1; cdr3_aa: ASSQGTANNEQF
clone_size: -; v_call: TRBV20-1; cdr3_aa: SARGEWTTLSSYNEQF
clone_size: -; v_call: TRBV12-3/TRBV12-4; cdr3_aa: ASSLVANYGYT
clone_size: few; v_call: TRBV24-1; cdr3_aa: ATSDTGGNTGELF
clone_size: -; v_call: TRBV12-3/TRBV12-4; cdr3_aa: ASSPGTAVTDTQY
clone_size: -; v_call: TRBV6-1; cdr3_aa: ASSPGTANIQY